Included here is one T cell receptor beta chain sequence, with context. This entry is derived from a study of blood T cell repertoires in COVID-19. Overall study: The samples span acute and convalescent COVID-19 from the United States, Italy and Spain. Nucleic acid was either cDNA or gDNA, and it came from T cells, B-cell-depleted T cells, or PBMCs.

Germline CDR1 and CDR2: ENHRY and SYGVKD. With 6 bases clipped from V and 3 bases from J, the junction kept 2 bases outside the gene matches. The CDR3 is made up of 14 amino acids. In the study's own analysis: From reference gene primer amplification, estimates of nucleated cell counts were derived. Using immunoSEQ multiplex PCR, the repertoire was profiled, and TCRdb retains in-frame clones only, with some absent. For V, J and clone size, that table is used; D and trimming come from the DNA. Among some 110,000 clones listed, under 85% were seen once. Sequenced input: peripheral blood. This receptor was identified in a woman aged 60-70 years with acute or convalescent COVID-19. The genes are TRBV10-3 and TRBJ2-2, with 9 bases identical to TRBD1. This chain's CDR3 is CAIRRTGDTGELFF. CDR3 nucleotide sequence: TGTGCCATCAGACGGACAGGGGACACCGGGGAGCTGTTTTTT.